The present entry profiles one T cell receptor beta chain with its context. Its antigen remains unidentified. The V segment lost 1 base and the J segment 7 bases; nucleotides outside the gene matches: 7. This CDR3 contains 15 residues. CDR1 LGHNT and CDR2 FRNRAP come from the germline V gene. The treatment is: roughly 19 received Ad26.COV2.S at low or high dose, single or two shots; roughly 5 received placebo; per-sample allocation not given. Day 63 after the first vaccine or placebo injection was the time point for sampling. TCRdb's copy holds only in-frame clones and misses some; the assay was immunoSEQ multiplex PCR. The sample contains approximately 400,000 clones, roughly 80% of which appear only once. The record originates from a study of Ad26.COV2.S vaccination and SARS-CoV-2 variants. Study summary: Into the muscle, Ad26.COV2.S was dosed once or twice, 56 days apart. Overall study findings and caveats: The TCR-based breadth and depth measures might underestimate overall T cell responses. Similar non-spike TCR breadth was seen in vaccine and placebo recipients.

This receptor was identified in a person aged 18-60 years who received the Ad26.COV2.S COVID-19 vaccine or a placebo. This chain uses TRBV12-5 with TRBJ1-5; 7 bases match TRBD1. This material consisted of peripheral blood, taken in a trial of Ad26.COV2.S vaccine versus placebo. The chain's CDR3 is CASGLATGFRQPQHF. CDR3 coding DNA: TGTGCTAGTGGTTTGGCGACAGGGTTTCGACAGCCCCAGCATTTT. The complete variable domain, with remaining parts taken from reference TRBV12-5 and TRBJ1-5, reads DARVTQTPRHKVTEMGQEVTMRCQPILGHNTVFWYRQTMMQGLELLAYFRNRAPLDDSGMPKDRFSAEMPDATLATLKIQPSEPRDSAVYFCASGLATGFRQPQHFGDGTRLSIL.